The 20 T cell receptor beta chains below all came from one sample that was sequenced in a study of blood T cell repertoires in COVID-19. The protocol was immunoSEQ multiplex PCR, while the TCRdb copy is restricted to in-frame clones and leaves out a portion. The repertoire holds about 250,000 clones, with roughly 85% as singletons. Sequenced: peripheral blood. The receptor set was obtained from a man aged 50 to 60 with COVID-19, enrolled during active disease.

V usage is TRBV7-8 and J usage is TRBJ2-7, with TRBD2 as a possible D gene (5 bases). The length of the CDR3 is 13 residues. With 6 bases removed from V and 6 bases from J, the gap between germline ends came to 15 bases. In germline, CDR1 is SGHVS, CDR2 FQNEAQ. CDR3 sequence reads: CASRVLAEGEQYF. DNA of the CDR3: TGTGCCAGCAGAGTCTTGGCTGAGGGCGAGCAGTACTTC.

This rearrangement joins TRBV5-1 to TRBJ2-7, with a weak D call TRBD1 (6 bases). The germline V and J ends were trimmed by 4 bases and 4 bases, with 9 bases remaining between them. In germline, CDR1 is SGHRS, CDR2 YFSETQ. The CDR3 has 12 amino acids. This chain's CDR3 is CASSEQGYEQYF. The CDR3 DNA reads as TGCGCCAGCAGCGAACAGGGTTACGAGCAGTACTTC.

V gene TRBV28 combines with J gene TRBJ1-5; D unresolved. Deletions cut 11 bases from V and 6 bases from J, with 11 bases between. Germline V gene data show CDR1 as MDHEN and CDR2 as SYDVKM. The CDR3 loop spans 11 amino acids. CDR3 residues: CAEGRAQPQHF. The CDR3 region has the DNA TGTGCCGAAGGGAGGGCTCAGCCCCAGCATTTT.

This clone was counted only a few times. The chain carries TRBV3-1 (or the pseudogene TRBV3-2) and TRBJ2-1; 11 bases agree with TRBD2. J gave up 2 bases and V 2 bases, and 5 bases lay outside the gene matches. The CDR3 has 17 residues. Germline CDR1 reads LGHDT; CDR2 reads YNNKEL (reference sequence). The CDR3 region has the DNA TGTGCCAGCAGCCAAACTAGCGGGGGTGTGGCCTACAATGAGCAGTTCTTC. Its translation: CASSQTSGGVAYNEQFF.

V is TRBV7-2 and J is TRBJ2-2; D might be TRBD2 (5 bases). The V gene's germline CDR1 is SGHTA and CDR2 FQGNSA. Between the trimmed V and J ends, which lost 1 base and 6 bases, there was a span of 9 bases. CDR3 length equals 14 residues. The CDR3 DNA reads TGTGCCAGCAGCTTAGTGGGAGTTCCCGGGGAGCTGTTTTTT. Translation: CASSLVGVPGELFF.

The CDR3 is CASSPGLPVPYF. For the CDR3, the DNA is TGTGCCAGCAGCCCGGGACTCCCGGTCCCGTACTTC. The chain has TRBV12-3 or TRBV12-4 and TRBJ2-7; TRBD2 is a possible D gene (6 bases). V was clipped by 6 bases and J by 12 bases, with 18 bases between them. The CDR3 has 12 residues.

This chain joins TRBV6-8 and TRBJ2-7; 8 nucleotides line up with TRBD2. Germline values: CDR1 MNHGY, CDR2 SAAAGT. Trimming took 2 bases from V and 0 from J; bases not matched to a gene: 9. The CDR3 loop spans 17 amino acids. CDR3 coding DNA: TGTGCCAGCAGTTACGGTGGTAGCGGGGATAACTCCTACGAGCAGTACTTC. It specifies CASSYGGSGDNSYEQYF.

V usage is TRBV12-3 or TRBV12-4 and J usage is TRBJ1-2; no definite D call. The germline V and J ends were trimmed by 6 bases and 5 bases, with 10 bases remaining between them. The CDR3 is 12 residues long. The CDR3 loop reads CASSPSRYGYTF. The CDR3 nucleotides read TGTGCCAGCAGCCCATCGCGTTATGGCTACACCTTC.

The chain links TRBV6-1 to TRBJ2-7; D possibly corresponds to TRBD1 (6 bases). There are 13 residues in the CDR3. Trimming removed 2 bases at V and 3 bases at J, with 8 bases between. The germline V gene has CDR1 MNHNS and CDR2 SASEGT. CDR3 bases: TGTGCCAGCAGTGAATGGGACATCTACGAGCAGTACTTC. It encodes CASSEWDIYEQYF.

CDR3 DNA: TGTGCCAGCAGCTTTCAACTAGCGCTGGAGACCCAGTACTTC. This sequence encodes CASSFQLALETQYF. The chain combines TRBV7-9 with TRBJ2-5, with 7 bases lining up with TRBD2. The V gene's germline CDR1 is SEHNR and CDR2 FQNEAQ (reference sequence). This CDR3 has 14 residues. The J segment lost 5 bases and the V segment lost 3 bases, leaving 6 bases of the junction unmatched.

The chain employs TRBV7-3 and TRBJ1-2; a possible D gene is TRBD1 (5 bases). The CDR3 runs 13 residues. Germline CDR1 is SGHTA and CDR2 is FQGTGA. The V gene lost 2 bases and the J gene lost 6 bases, with 10 bases spanning the gap. The CDR3 is CASSLSREDGYTF. As DNA, the CDR3 is TGTGCCAGCAGCTTATCCAGGGAGGATGGCTACACCTTC.

This clone appeared once. The chain is built from TRBV18 and TRBJ1-3; D is possibly TRBD1 (5 bases). The V end was cut by 0 bases, the J end by 0 bases, with 12 bases between. Germline V CDR1 and CDR2: KGHSH, LQKENI. The CDR3 is 17 amino acids. CDR3 protein: CASSPPSGGVSGNTIYF. The DNA of the CDR3 is TGTGCCAGCTCACCACCGTCGGGGGGTGTCTCTGGAAACACCATATATTTT.

In its sample, this clone was seen once. The gene calls are TRBV4-2 and TRBJ1-3; D call uncertain. Trimming removed 0 bases at V and 0 bases at J, with 6 bases between. The CDR3 loop spans 15 amino acids. The V gene's germline CDR1 is LGHNA and CDR2 YNFKEQ. The CDR3 is CASSQELSSGNTIYF. In nucleotides, the CDR3 is TGTGCCAGCAGCCAAGAACTGAGCTCTGGAAACACCATATATTTT.

This chain links TRBV7-2 with TRBJ1-1; no firm D call. CDR1 and CDR2 (germline): SGHTA, FQGNSA. The CDR3 has 13 amino acids. Trimming cost V 5 bases and J 4 bases, with 11 bases left between them. CDR3: CASSPSAVTEAFF. The DNA of the CDR3 is TGTGCCAGCAGCCCTTCTGCGGTCACTGAAGCTTTCTTT.

Only a few counts were recorded for this clone. The V and J genes are TRBV9 and TRBJ1-1; D is uncertain. This CDR3 comprises 15 residues. Germline V gene sequence: CDR1 SGDLS, CDR2 YYNGEE. The V and J ends lost 0 bases and 6 bases respectively, with 15 bases between them. Here the CDR3 reads CASSVDPHLGAEAFF. In DNA form, the CDR3 reads TGTGCCAGCAGCGTAGACCCTCATTTGGGCGCTGAAGCTTTCTTT.

DNA for the CDR3: TGTGCCACCAGCATCAGTAGGGGGCGGGAGACCCAGTACTTC. Amino acids: CATSISRGRETQYF. V gene TRBV15 combines with J gene TRBJ2-5, with TRBD1 matching over 7 bases. The V and J ends lost 4 bases and 5 bases, in that order; junction bases with no gene match: 7. The CDR3 is 14 amino acids. Germline V CDR1 and CDR2: LNHNV, YYDKDF (reference sequence). Full variable domain (rest looked up from reference TRBV15 and TRBJ2-5): DAMVIQNPRYQVTQFGKPVTLSCSQTLNHNVMYWYQQKSSQAPKLLFHYYDKDFNNEADTPDNFQSRRPNTSFCFLDIRSPGLGDTAMYLCATSISRGRETQYFGPGTRLLVL.

Concerning this clone itself: Other DNA sequences from this sample encode an identical CDR3 as well. V is TRBV19 and J is TRBJ1-5; TRBD1 is a possible D gene (5 bases). Germline V lookup: CDR1 LNHDA, CDR2 SQIVND (reference sequence). CDR3 length: 14 residues. V was trimmed by 1 base and J by 3 bases, leaving 7 bases between them. CDR3 DNA: TGTGCCAGTAGTATAGGACAGCTCAATCAGCCCCAGCATTTT. It codes for CASSIGQLNQPQHF.

Only one count was recorded for this clone. This chain links TRBV5-5 with TRBJ1-4; 9 bases align to TRBD1. J lost 7 bases, V lost 4 bases, and 5 bases had no gene match. The germline V gene encodes CDR1 SGHKS and CDR2 YYEKEE (reference sequence). The CDR3 totals 14 residues. The CDR3 DNA follows: TGTGCCAGCAGCCTAGACAGGGGGTCTGAAAAACTGTTTTTT. Amino acid sequence: CASSLDRGSEKLFF.

This chain connects TRBV27 to TRBJ1-4, with 8 positions matching TRBD1. This CDR3 contains 17 residues. The V and J ends lost 5 bases and 2 bases, in that order; junction bases with no gene match: 10. CDR1 and CDR2 (germline): MNHEY, SMNVEV (reference sequence). The CDR3 coding sequence is TGTGCCAGCAGTAGTGGGACAGGAGTGTGGACTAATGAAAAACTGTTTTTT. Encoded protein: CASSSGTGVWTNEKLFF. Using reference TRBV27 and TRBJ1-4 for the parts outside the CDR3, the full variable domain is EAQVTQNPRYLITVTGKKLTVTCSQNMNHEYMSWYRQDPGLGLRQIYYSMNVEVTDKGDVPEGYKVSRKEKRNFPLILESPSPNQTSLYFCASSSGTGVWTNEKLFFGSGTQLSVL.

The chain couples TRBV10-3 to TRBJ2-3; perhaps TRBD1 as D (5 bases). Germline-derived CDR1 and CDR2 are ENHRY and SYGVKD. V was trimmed by 0 bases and J by 1 base, leaving 11 bases between them. The CDR3 covers 16 residues. The CDR3 DNA is TGTGCCATCAGTGAGTCTTGGGGCCAGGGCACAGATACGCAGTATTTT. This translates into CAISESWGQGTDTQYF.